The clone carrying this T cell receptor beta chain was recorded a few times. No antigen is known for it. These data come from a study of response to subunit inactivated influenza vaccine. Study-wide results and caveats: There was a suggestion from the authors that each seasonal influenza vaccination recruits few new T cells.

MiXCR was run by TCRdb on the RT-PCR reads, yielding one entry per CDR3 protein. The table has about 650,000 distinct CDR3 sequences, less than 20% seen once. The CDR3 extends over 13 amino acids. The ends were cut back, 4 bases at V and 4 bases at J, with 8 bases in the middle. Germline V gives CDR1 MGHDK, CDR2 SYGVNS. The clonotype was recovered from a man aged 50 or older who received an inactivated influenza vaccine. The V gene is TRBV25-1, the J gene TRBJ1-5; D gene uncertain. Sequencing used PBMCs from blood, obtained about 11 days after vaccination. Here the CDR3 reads CASSAWGNQPQHF. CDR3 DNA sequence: TGTGCCAGCAGTGCCTGGGGAAATCAGCCCCAGCATTTT.